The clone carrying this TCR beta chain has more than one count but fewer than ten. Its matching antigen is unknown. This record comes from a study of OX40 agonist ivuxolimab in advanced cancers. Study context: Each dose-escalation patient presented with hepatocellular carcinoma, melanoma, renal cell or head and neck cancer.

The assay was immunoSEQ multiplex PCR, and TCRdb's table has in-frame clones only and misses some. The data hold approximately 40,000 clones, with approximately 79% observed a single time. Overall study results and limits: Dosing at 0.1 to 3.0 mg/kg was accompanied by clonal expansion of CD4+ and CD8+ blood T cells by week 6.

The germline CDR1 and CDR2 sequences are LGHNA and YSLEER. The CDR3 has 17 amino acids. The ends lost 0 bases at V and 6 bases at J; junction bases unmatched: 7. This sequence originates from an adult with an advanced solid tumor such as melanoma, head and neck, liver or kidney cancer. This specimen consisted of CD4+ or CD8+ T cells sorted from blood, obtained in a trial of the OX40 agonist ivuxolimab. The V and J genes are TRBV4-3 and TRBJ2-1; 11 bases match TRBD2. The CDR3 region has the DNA TGCGCCAGCAGCCAAGATCTAGGGCTAGCGGGAGGCAATGAGCAGTTCTTC. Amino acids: CASSQDLGLAGGNEQFF.